One sample yielded the 3 T cell receptor beta chains listed below, sequenced in a study of type 1 regulatory T cells. TCRdb re-analysed the reads in MiXCR, keeping a single row per CDR3 protein. The repertoire consists of 20,000 to 25,000 distinct CDR3 sequences, with roughly two thirds occurring once and the leading ten covering roughly 15%. These receptors are not linked to any known antigen. Sequencing was carried out using cultured T cells, either the whole culture or a sorted T cell fraction (not recorded which). Indicated subset: Tr1-enriched cell product generated in vitro against host alloantigens. Every receptor here comes from a human donor in good health.

By its share, this clonotype is medium-sized (0.01 to 0.1%). The rearrangement joins TRBV18 to TRBJ2-3, with 12 nucleotides matching TRBD2. Trimming took 3 bases from V and 5 from J; bases not matched to a gene: 12. Germline V gene lookup returns CDR1 KGHSH and CDR2 LQKENI. This CDR3 region has 18 residues. For the CDR3, the DNA is TGTGCCAGCTCACCTGTGTCTGGCGGACTAGCGGGGATAGATACGCAGTATTTT. Protein product: CASSPVSGGLAGIDTQYF.

This chain joins TRBV7-2 and TRBJ2-2; D is ambiguous. Germline V gene data show CDR1 as SGHTA and CDR2 as FQGNSA. The CDR3 runs to 15 residues. V was clipped by 3 bases and J by 2 bases, with 10 bases between them. In DNA form, the CDR3 reads TGTGCCAGCAGCTTTGTCGGTTTCAACACCGGGGAGCTGTTTTTT. This translates into CASSFVGFNTGELFF.

This rearrangement joins TRBV2 to TRBJ2-7; 7 bases match TRBD1. Trimming took 3 bases from V and 6 from J; bases not matched to a gene: 5. Germline CDR1 SNHLY, CDR2 FYNNEI. CDR3 length equals 13 residues. CDR3 protein: CASSDRQGVEQYF. As DNA, the CDR3 is TGTGCCAGCAGTGACCGTCAGGGGGTCGAGCAGTACTTC.